The 26 T cell receptor beta chains listed next were all sequenced from one sample in a study of blood T cell repertoires in COVID-19. Libraries were prepared by immunoSEQ multiplex PCR; TCRdb keeps only in-frame clonotypes and omits some of them. The table shows about 110,000 clones, with roughly 70% occurring only once. Sample: peripheral blood. The receptors derive from a woman aged 40 to 50 with acute or convalescent COVID-19.

This clone was found a few times. The chain employs TRBV12-3 or TRBV12-4 and TRBJ1-5; no clear D gene. The CDR3 sequence is 12 residues long. V shed 6 bases and J shed 5 bases, with 8 bases lying between them. CDR3 sequence: CASSLNYQPQHF. CDR3 nucleotide sequence: TGTGCCAGCAGCCTTAACTATCAGCCCCAGCATTTT.

This clone appeared once. The V gene is TRBV18, the J gene TRBJ2-7, with D unclear. V gave up 0 bases and J gave up 2 bases, with 5 bases separating them. This CDR3 spans 13 amino acids. CDR1 is KGHSH, CDR2 LQKENI, per germline. This CDR3 is CASSPPAAYEQYF. The CDR3 DNA is TGTGCCAGCTCACCACCGGCTGCCTACGAGCAGTACTTC.

The chain joins TRBV7-7 to TRBJ2-7, with D tentatively TRBD1 (5 bases). CDR3 size: 13 residues. Germline loops: CDR1 SSHAT, CDR2 FNYEAQ (reference sequence). V gave up 5 bases and J gave up 4 bases, with 12 bases separating them. The CDR3 DNA reads TGTGCCAGCAGCCTCTCCCAGGGATACGAGCAGTACTTC. This sequence encodes CASSLSQGYEQYF.

The chain has TRBV12-3 or TRBV12-4 and TRBJ1-5; no reliable D call. This CDR3 region has 12 residues. Deletions cut 5 bases from V and 6 bases from J, with 8 bases between. CDR3 nucleotides: TGTGCCAGCAGTGCGGAGTCTCAGCCCCAGCATTTT. This codes for CASSAESQPQHF.

This clone appeared once. This rearrangement joins TRBV30 to TRBJ2-1; perhaps TRBD2 as D (5 bases). Germline CDR1 is GTSNPN and CDR2 is SVGIG (reference sequence). This CDR3 has 14 amino acids. V was trimmed by 2 bases and J by 5 bases, leaving 13 bases between them. In nucleotides, the CDR3 is TGTGCCTGGAGTCCTGGAGGTACACACAATGAGCAGTTCTTC. It translates to CAWSPGGTHNEQFF.

The V gene is TRBV12-3 or TRBV12-4, the J gene TRBJ1-4; D call uncertain. There are 13 residues in the CDR3. V lost 7 bases and J lost 0, with 6 bases in between. CDR3 amino acids: CASMSATNEKLFF. CDR3 sequence (DNA): TGTGCCAGCATGAGTGCAACTAATGAAAAACTGTTTTTT.

The rearrangement joins TRBV28 to TRBJ1-2, with a tentative D call TRBD1 (5 bases). The CDR3 has 14 amino acids. Germline assignment: CDR1 MDHEN and CDR2 SYDVKM. Trimming removed 6 bases from V and 4 bases from J, with 15 bases in between. CDR3 in amino acids: CASRDPGLGYGYTF. The DNA of the CDR3 is TGTGCCAGCAGAGACCCAGGGCTCGGCTATGGCTACACCTTC.

This chain joins TRBV27 and TRBJ2-7, with D perhaps matching TRBD1 (5 bases). This CDR3 is 15 amino acids long. CDR1 and CDR2 (germline): MNHEY, SMNVEV (reference sequence). Trimming shortened V by 2 bases and J by 0 bases, and 11 bases separated the two germline ends. This chain's CDR3 is CASSLMVTGSYEQYF. The CDR3 coding sequence is TGTGCCAGCAGTTTAATGGTTACAGGCTCCTACGAGCAGTACTTC.

The chain couples TRBV5-6 to TRBJ1-3; D gene unclear. V was clipped by 0 bases and J by 0 bases, with 10 bases between them. This CDR3 is built from 16 residues. Germline V lookup: CDR1 SGHDT, CDR2 YYEEEE. The CDR3 spells CASSLDRGYSGNTIYF. The CDR3 DNA is TGTGCCAGCAGCTTGGACCGCGGCTACTCTGGAAACACCATATATTTT.

The V gene is TRBV6-2 or TRBV6-3, the J gene TRBJ2-7, with D maybe TRBD2 (5 bases). Deletions cut 1 base from V and 7 bases from J, with 8 bases between. Germline-derived CDR1 and CDR2 are MNHEY and SVGEGT. This CDR3 comprises 12 residues. CDR3 region: CASSYYGVEQYF. As DNA, the CDR3 is TGTGCCAGCAGTTACTACGGGGTTGAGCAGTACTTC.

In its sample, this clone was seen once. This chain links TRBV18 with TRBJ1-2, with 9 bases identical to TRBD1. With 1 base clipped from V and 0 bases from J, the junction kept 12 bases outside the gene matches. The CDR3 runs to 19 residues. The V gene's germline CDR1 is KGHSH and CDR2 LQKENI. The CDR3 region has the DNA TGTGCCAGCTCACCACTTCCGGGACAGGGTATCGCTACTAACTATGGCTACACCTTC. Encoded protein: CASSPLPGQGIATNYGYTF.

This rearrangement joins TRBV5-5 to TRBJ1-5; D unresolved. The CDR3 length is 13 residues. Germline V CDR1 and CDR2: SGHKS, YYEKEE (reference sequence). V shed 0 bases and J shed 4 bases, with 5 bases lying between them. Here the CDR3 reads CASSLAYNQPQHF. The CDR3 DNA reads TGTGCCAGCAGCTTGGCCTATAATCAGCCCCAGCATTTT.

This sequence joins TRBV19 and TRBJ1-1, with TRBD1 matching over 9 bases. V was pared by 5 bases and J by 5 bases, with 15 bases of the junction left unmatched. Germline lookup yields CDR1 LNHDA and CDR2 SQIVND (reference sequence). This CDR3 comprises 17 residues. Here the CDR3 reads CASSVGITGGRGTEAFF. In nucleotides, the CDR3 is TGTGCCAGTAGTGTCGGAATCACAGGGGGCCGTGGGACTGAAGCTTTCTTT.

The V gene is TRBV30, the J gene TRBJ1-2; 7 bases are a match to TRBD1. CDR1 GTSNPN and CDR2 SVGIG come from the germline V gene (reference sequence). The CDR3 covers 13 residues. V lost 2 bases to trimming and J lost 8 bases; unmatched junction nucleotides: 8. The CDR3 sequence: CAWSPIGGEGYTF. Written as DNA, the CDR3 is TGTGCCTGGAGTCCCATAGGGGGCGAGGGCTACACCTTC.

This clone was counted only a few times. The chain employs TRBV6-1 and TRBJ1-6, with unresolved D. Trimming removed 3 bases from V and 6 bases from J, with 15 bases in between. CDR1 MNHNS and CDR2 SASEGT come from the germline V gene. The CDR3 has 16 amino acids. The CDR3 DNA reads TGTGCCAGCAGTGACGGGATAGGGCAGAGTAATTCACCCCTCCACTTT. Translating it yields CASSDGIGQSNSPLHF.

This chain connects TRBV3-1 (or the pseudogene TRBV3-2) to TRBJ2-1; 7 nucleotides align to TRBD2. Germline loops: CDR1 LGHDT, CDR2 YNNKEL (reference sequence). The CDR3 runs 14 residues. V gave up 1 base and J gave up 7 bases; unmatched junction bases: 4. The CDR3 reads CASSQGGGSNEQFF. The DNA for the CDR3 is TGTGCCAGCAGCCAAGGGGGAGGGTCGAATGAGCAGTTCTTC.

The genes are TRBV29-1 and TRBJ1-1; TRBD1 aligns across 7 bases. There are 13 residues in the CDR3. Germline CDR1 is SQVTM and CDR2 is ANQGSEA. V shed 5 bases, J shed 5 bases, and the junction held 8 bases outside the gene matches. The CDR3 sequence is CSVYRGRRTEAFF. Written as DNA, the CDR3 is TGCAGCGTTTACAGGGGAAGGCGTACTGAAGCTTTCTTT. The full variable domain, rest sourced from reference TRBV29-1 and TRBJ1-1, is SAVISQKPSRDICQRGTSLTIQCQVDSQVTMMFWYRQQPGQSLTLIATANQGSEATYESGFVIDKFPISRPNLTFSTLTVSNMSPEDSSIYLCSVYRGRRTEAFFGQGTRLTVV.

V is TRBV21-1 and J is TRBJ2-3; TRBD1 was called by the table and not checked on the DNA. TRBV21-1 is given as a pseudogene. The CDR3 contains 14 residues. The CDR3 bases are TGTGCCAGCAGCCCCCGACAGCGCACAGATACGCAGTATTTT. Translated, it gives CASSPRQRTDTQYF.

The chain recombines TRBV7-9 with TRBJ2-2; D is possibly TRBD1 (5 bases). Germline CDR1 reads SEHNR; CDR2 reads FQNEAQ (reference sequence). The CDR3 is 16 amino acids. V was shortened by 4 bases and J by 0 bases, with 12 bases between the two germline ends. CDR3: CASSSPRVPNTGELFF. CDR3 DNA sequence: TGTGCCAGCAGCTCCCCCAGGGTTCCGAACACCGGGGAGCTGTTTTTT.

The chain links TRBV14 to TRBJ2-3; perhaps TRBD1 as D (5 bases). The CDR3 is made up of 16 amino acids. Germline CDR1 reads SGHDN; CDR2 reads FVKESK. V gave up 1 base and J gave up 0 bases, with 11 bases separating them. This CDR3 reads CASSQVFRASTDTQYF. The CDR3 DNA reads TGTGCCAGCAGCCAAGTATTCAGGGCCAGCACAGATACGCAGTATTTT.

This clone was observed a handful of times. V gene TRBV12-3 or TRBV12-4 combines with J gene TRBJ1-2; the D gene is possibly TRBD1 (6 bases). With 5 bases removed from V and 7 bases from J, the gap between germline ends came to 14 bases. The CDR3 length is 13 residues. DNA for the CDR3: TGTGCCAGCAGTATACACAGGGATACTGGCTACACCTTC. Its translation: CASSIHRDTGYTF.

The chain couples TRBV5-1 to TRBJ2-1; tentatively, D is TRBD1 (6 bases). V was cut by 0 bases and J by 6 bases, with 13 bases left in between. The germline gives CDR1 SGHRS, CDR2 YFSETQ. The CDR3 is 15 residues long. In DNA form, the CDR3 reads TGCGCCAGCAGCTTGGGGGTAGGGGGTACCAATGAGCAGTTCTTC. Encoded protein: CASSLGVGGTNEQFF. Looking up the rest from reference TRBV5-1 and TRBJ2-1 gives the full variable domain: KAGVTQTPRYLIKTRGQQVTLSCSPISGHRSVSWYQQTPGQGLQFLFEYFSETQRNKGNFPGRFSGRQFSNSRSEMNVSTLELGDSALYLCASSLGVGGTNEQFFGPGTRLTVL.

This chain connects TRBV3-1 (or the pseudogene TRBV3-2) to TRBJ2-7, with 7 bases lining up with TRBD1. V shed 4 bases, J shed 3 bases, and the junction held 12 bases outside the gene matches. The CDR3 has 16 amino acids. Germline CDR1 reads LGHDT; CDR2 reads YNNKEL (reference sequence). CDR3 protein: CASSPQGTEALYEQYF. In DNA, the CDR3 is TGTGCCAGCAGCCCACAGGGGACGGAGGCCCTCTACGAGCAGTACTTC.

This clone was picked up a small number of times. This chain joins TRBV2 and TRBJ2-3; D may be TRBD1 (5 bases). V gave up 6 bases and J gave up 4 bases, with 17 bases separating them. Germline CDR1 SNHLY, CDR2 FYNNEI. CDR3 size: 15 residues. The CDR3 loop reads CASRATAGRPDTQYF. Written as DNA, the CDR3 is TGTGCCAGCAGGGCGACAGCTGGGCGGCCAGATACGCAGTATTTT.

This sequence joins TRBV4-2 and TRBJ1-6; 8 nucleotides line up with TRBD1. Germline V gene sequence: CDR1 LGHNA, CDR2 YNFKEQ. The trim removed 0 bases at V and 7 bases at J, leaving 14 bases unmatched. The CDR3 length is 19 residues. The CDR3 coding sequence is TGTGCCAGCAGCCAAGAGGTCGTTGACGGACAGGGCTTCAATTCACCCCTCCACTTT. This encodes CASSQEVVDGQGFNSPLHF.

This clone showed up just a few times. The rearrangement joins TRBV5-1 to TRBJ2-3; the match to TRBD2 covers 7 bases. Trimming cost V 3 bases and J 4 bases; bases outside gene matches: 8. The CDR3 loop spans 15 amino acids. The V gene's germline CDR1 is SGHRS and CDR2 YFSETQ. This CDR3 reads CASSSSGSGADTQYF. The CDR3 DNA follows: TGCGCCAGCAGCTCTAGCGGAAGCGGGGCAGATACGCAGTATTTT.